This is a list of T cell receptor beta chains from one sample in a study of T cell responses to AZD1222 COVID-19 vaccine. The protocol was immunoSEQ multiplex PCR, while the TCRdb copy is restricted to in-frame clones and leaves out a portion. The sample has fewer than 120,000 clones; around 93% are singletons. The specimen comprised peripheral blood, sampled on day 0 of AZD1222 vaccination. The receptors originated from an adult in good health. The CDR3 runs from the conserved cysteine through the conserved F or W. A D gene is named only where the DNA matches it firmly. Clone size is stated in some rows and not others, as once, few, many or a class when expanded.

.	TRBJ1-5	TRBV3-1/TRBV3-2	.	CASSQASDPMGNQPQHF	TGTGCCAGCAGCCAAGCGTCAGACCCGATGGGCAATCAGCCCCAGCATTTT
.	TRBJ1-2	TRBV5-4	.	CASSLSRLGYTF	TGTGCCAGCAGCTTGTCCCGCTTGGGCTACACCTTC
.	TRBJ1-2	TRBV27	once	CASSREATNYGYTF	TGTGCCAGCAGCCGTGAGGCAACGAACTATGGCTACACCTTC
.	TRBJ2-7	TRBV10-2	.	CASSDPHLFGGEQYF	TGCGCCAGCAGTGATCCGCACCTGTTTGGAGGCGAGCAGTACTTC
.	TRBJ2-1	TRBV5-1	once	CASSLGVEYNEQFF	TGCGCCAGCAGCTTGGGAGTAGAGTACAATGAGCAGTTCTTC
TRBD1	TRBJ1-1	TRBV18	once	CASSPDREGPWGEAFF	TGTGCCAGCTCGCCCGACAGGGAGGGTCCATGGGGGGAAGCTTTCTTT
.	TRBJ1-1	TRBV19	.	CASRRGSGNTEAFF	TGTGCCAGTAGGCGGGGTAGCGGGAACACTGAAGCTTTCTTT
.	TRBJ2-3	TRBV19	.	CASSSGPSTDTQYF	TGTGCCAGTAGTTCAGGGCCGAGCACAGATACGCAGTATTTT
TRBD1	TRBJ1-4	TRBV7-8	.	CASSSGDRGFINEKLFF	TGTGCCAGCAGCTCGGGCGACAGGGGGTTCATTAATGAAAAACTGTTTTTT
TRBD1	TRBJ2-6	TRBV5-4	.	CASSRQGLTGVLTF	TGTGCCAGCAGTAGACAGGGTCTTACTGGCGTCCTGACTTTC
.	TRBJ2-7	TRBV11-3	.	CASSLGQGLQRSEQYF	TGTGCCAGCAGCTTAGGGCAGGGGCTACAAAGGTCCGAGCAGTACTTC
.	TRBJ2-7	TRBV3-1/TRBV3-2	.	CASSPGTAGYEQYF	TGTGCCAGCAGCCCCGGGACAGCGGGCTACGAGCAGTACTTC
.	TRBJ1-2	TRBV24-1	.	CATSGPGAGGYTF	TGTGCCACCAGTGGTCCAGGGGCGGGAGGCTACACCTTC
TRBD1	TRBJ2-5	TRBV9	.	CASSVGGDRGRETQYF	TGTGCCAGCAGCGTAGGTGGCGACAGGGGGAGAGAGACCCAGTACTTC
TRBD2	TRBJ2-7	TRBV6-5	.	CASNSGGGVYEQYF	TGTGCCAGCAACTCGGGGGGAGGAGTGTACGAGCAGTACTTC
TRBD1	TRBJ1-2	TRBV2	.	CASSARDRPNYGYTF	TGTGCCAGCAGTGCCCGGGACAGGCCTAACTATGGCTACACCTTC
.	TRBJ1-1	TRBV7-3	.	CASSPDAGMGAFF	TGTGCCAGCAGCCCCGACGCGGGCATGGGAGCTTTCTTT
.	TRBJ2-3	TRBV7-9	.	CASSLDSLSTDTQYF	TGTGCCAGCAGCTTAGACTCGCTTTCCACAGATACGCAGTATTTT
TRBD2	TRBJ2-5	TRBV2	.	CASRPLGAGGIETQYF	TGTGCCAGCAGGCCCCTCGGCGCGGGGGGGATAGAGACCCAGTACTTC
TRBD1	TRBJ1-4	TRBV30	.	CAWGGQGGEKLFF	TGTGCCTGGGGAGGACAGGGCGGCGAAAAACTGTTTTTT
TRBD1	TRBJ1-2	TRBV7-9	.	CASSPGQGIYGYTF	TGTGCCAGCAGCCCGGGACAGGGCATATATGGCTACACCTTC
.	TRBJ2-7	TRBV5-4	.	CASSKTANPYEQYF	TGTGCCAGCAGTAAGACAGCGAACCCCTACGAGCAGTACTTC
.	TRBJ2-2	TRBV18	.	CASSRNILELFF	TGTGCCAGCTCACGTAACATTTTAGAGCTGTTTTTT
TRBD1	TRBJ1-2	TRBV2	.	CASLTDRGNGYTF	TGTGCCAGCCTCACCGACAGGGGGAATGGCTACACCTTC
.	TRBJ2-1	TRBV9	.	CASRGGNNEQFF	TGTGCCAGCAGGGGCGGCAACAATGAGCAGTTCTTC
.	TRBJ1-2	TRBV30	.	CAWSMRNHGYTF	TGTGCCTGGAGCATGAGGAACCATGGCTACACCTTC
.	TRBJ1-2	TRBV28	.	CASSSNYGYTF	TGTGCCAGCAGTAGCAACTATGGCTACACCTTC
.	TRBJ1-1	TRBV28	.	CASSPYVQGPVGEAFF	TGTGCCAGCAGTCCGTATGTACAGGGCCCCGTGGGGGAAGCTTTCTTT
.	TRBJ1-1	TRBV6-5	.	CASTLNTEAFF	TGTGCCAGCACACTGAACACTGAAGCTTTCTTT
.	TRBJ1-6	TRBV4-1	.	CASSQDHLGVSPLHF	TGCGCCAGCAGCCAAGATCACCTAGGGGTTTCACCCCTCCACTTT
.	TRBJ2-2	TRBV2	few	CASKRNTGELFF	TGTGCCAGCAAGAGGAACACCGGGGAGCTGTTTTTT
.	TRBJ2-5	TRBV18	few	CASSPGERGRETQYF	TGTGCCAGCTCACCCGGGGAGAGAGGGAGAGAGACCCAGTACTTC
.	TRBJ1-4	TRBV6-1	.	CASSEAEGQGGEKLFF	TGTGCCAGCAGTGAAGCGGAGGGGCAGGGAGGCGAAAAACTGTTTTTT
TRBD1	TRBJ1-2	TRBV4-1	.	CASSHRRGQAYGYTF	TGCGCCAGCAGCCATAGAAGGGGACAGGCCTATGGCTACACCTTC
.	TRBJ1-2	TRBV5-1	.	CASSLAGQDDGYTF	TGCGCCAGCAGCTTGGCCGGGCAGGACGATGGCTACACCTTC
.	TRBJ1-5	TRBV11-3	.	CASSLSVGQINQPQHF	TGTGCCAGCAGCCTTAGTGTTGGACAGATCAATCAGCCCCAGCATTTT
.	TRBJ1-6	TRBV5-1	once	CASSLVPGRYNSPLHF	TGCGCCAGCAGCTTGGTCCCTGGGAGGTATAATTCACCCCTCCACTTT
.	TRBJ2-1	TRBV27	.	CASSLGFSSYNEQFF	TGTGCCAGCAGTTTGGGTTTTAGCTCCTACAATGAGCAGTTCTTC
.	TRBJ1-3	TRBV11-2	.	CASSLDTRIQGNTIYF	TGTGCCAGCAGCTTAGATACCCGAATTCAGGGAAACACCATATATTTT
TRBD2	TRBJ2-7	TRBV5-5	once	CASSSPALAGAKTKIYEQYF	TGTGCCAGCAGCTCCCCGGCACTAGCGGGGGCGAAAACCAAGATCTACGAGCAGTACTTC